This T cell receptor beta chain comes out of a study of Graves' ophthalmopathy and Graves' hyperthyroidism. Study outcomes and limitations: Blood shared most expanded thyroid clonotypes above 0.001 frequency.

This clonotype has a handful of counts. The antigen is unknown. A junction end diverges from the germline sequence, so it may reflect a read error. Per the germline V gene, CDR1 is ENHRY and CDR2 is SYGVKD. The CDR3 has 15 residues. From RNA, the CDR3 regions of TCR beta chains were amplified and sequenced. After a first-round RT-PCR with HTBI primers, a second-round multiplex PCR was run. TCRdb re-called the multiplex PCR reads through MiXCR, storing one row per CDR3 protein. This sample yields about 640,000 distinct CDR3 sequences, of which roughly 39% are seen a single time; roughly 3.5% belongs to the top ten.

The clonotype was recovered from an adult man with Graves' ophthalmopathy. Sequencing used peripheral blood. J is TRBJ2-5 and V is TRBV10-3; D may correspond to TRBD1 or TRBD2 (6 bases each). This chain's CDR3 is CASSYSWGARETQYF. The CDR3 nucleotides are TGTGCCAGCAGTTACTCATGGGGGGCGCGGGAGACCCAGTACTTC.